This note documents a single T cell receptor beta chain sequence. The antigen is undetermined. Each sample came from a Caucasian adult donor living in Nashville, Tennessee. This record comes from a study of shared clonotypes between healthy human individuals. Background on the study: Per-donor plates numbered three CD4 naive, three CD4 memory, two CD8 naive and one CD8 memory. Whole-study findings and limits: Only blood was sampled; tissue repertoires likely differ.

Original processing notes: Filtering differed, since immunoSEQ gave only junction sequences and no quality scores. TCRdb's table, derived via immunoSEQ multiplex PCR, lists solely in-frame clones and lacks some. D and trimming come from the DNA, and the V and J calls and clone size come from that table. Altogether millions of clones are present, 93% being singletons, with the ten largest covering 0.35% to 0.45%. The specimen was naive CD4+ T cells from PBMCs. The subset: CD45RA+ positively selected. The sequence was collected from a man younger than 35 in good health. Some clones in this sample may be carry-over from other donors' samples.

The CDR3 here is CASSPGIFSGKVDETQYF. Written as DNA, the CDR3 is TGTGCCAGCAGCCCTGGGATTTTTAGCGGGAAGGTCGACGAGACCCAGTACTTC. This rearrangement joins TRBV28 to TRBJ2-5; the match to TRBD2 covers 8 bases. With V trimmed by 6 bases and J by 5 bases, 20 bases remained unmatched. Germline loops: CDR1 MDHEN, CDR2 SYDVKM. The CDR3 covers 18 residues.